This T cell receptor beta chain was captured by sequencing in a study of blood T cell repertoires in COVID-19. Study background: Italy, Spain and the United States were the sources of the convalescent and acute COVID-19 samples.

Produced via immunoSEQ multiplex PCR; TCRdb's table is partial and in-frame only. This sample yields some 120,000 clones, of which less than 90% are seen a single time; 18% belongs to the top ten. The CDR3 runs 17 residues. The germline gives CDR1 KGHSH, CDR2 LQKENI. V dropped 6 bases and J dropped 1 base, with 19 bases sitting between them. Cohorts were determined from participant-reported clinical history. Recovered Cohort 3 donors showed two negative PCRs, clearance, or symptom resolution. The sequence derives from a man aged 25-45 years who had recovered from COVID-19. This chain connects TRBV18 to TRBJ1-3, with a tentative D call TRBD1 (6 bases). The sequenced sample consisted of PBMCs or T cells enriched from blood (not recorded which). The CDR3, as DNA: TGTGCCAGCTCGCCTACCACTTACAGGGTTTCTGGAAACACCATATATTTT. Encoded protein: CASSPTTYRVSGNTIYF.